This is a list of T cell receptor beta chains from one sample in a study of neurological immune-mediated disorders. MiXCR, run by TCRdb on the 5' RACE reads, gives a single entry per CDR3 protein. The sample lists under 80,000 distinct CDR3 sequences, roughly 13% occurring once. Sequenced material: PBMCs. The receptor set was obtained from a woman aged 45-60 years in good health. Each CDR3 is given with its conserved first and last residue. The D gene is left open where the match is weak. Clone size is given for some rows only: seen once, a few or many times, or a class if the clone is expanded.

J gene	clone size	D gene	V gene	CDR3 protein	CDR3 DNA
TRBJ2-2	NA	NA	TRBV11-3	CASSSQQGRAGELFF	TGTGCCAGCAGCTCTCAACAGGGTCGCGCCGGGGAGCTGTTTTTT
TRBJ2-1	many	TRBD2	TRBV5-1	CASSPGTSGGLSYNEQFF	TGCGCCAGCAGCCCCGGGACTAGCGGGGGTCTCTCCTACAATGAGCAGTTCTTC
TRBJ1-6	many	NA	TRBV12-3/TRBV12-4	CASSLRDNSPLHF	TGTGCCAGCAGTTTAAGGGATAATTCACCCCTCCACTTT
TRBJ2-4	many	TRBD2	TRBV18	CASSQLAGGPGNIQYF	TGTGCCAGCTCACAACTAGCGGGAGGGCCTGGAAACATTCAGTACTTC
TRBJ2-1	NA	NA	TRBV7-3	CASSWEPREGEQFF	TGTGCAAGCAGCTGGGAGCCCCGGGAAGGTGAGCAGTTCTTC
TRBJ1-5	NA	NA	TRBV5-1	CASSLAGGREPQHF	TGCGCCAGCAGCTTGGCGGGGGGCCGGGAGCCCCAGCATTTT
TRBJ2-7	many	NA	TRBV28	CASSLGREGEQYF	TGTGCCAGCAGTTTAGGCAGGGAAGGCGAGCAGTACTTC
TRBJ2-5	NA	TRBD2	TRBV29-1	CSSEGGTSGYGGIETQYF	TGCAGCTCCGAGGGAGGGACTAGCGGGTACGGGGGCATCGAGACCCAGTACTTC
TRBJ2-1	few	TRBD2	TRBV20-1	CSARSRLAKSYNEQFF	TGCAGTGCTAGATCTCGACTAGCTAAATCCTACAATGAGCAGTTCTTC
TRBJ2-3	many	TRBD2	TRBV5-6	CASSFSYGTSIMGQYF	TGTGCCAGCAGCTTCTCGTACGGGACTAGCATTATGGGGCAGTATTTT
TRBJ1-1	many	NA	TRBV5-1	CASSLEQDTEAFF	TGCGCCAGCAGCTTGGAGCAGGACACTGAAGCTTTCTTT
TRBJ1-4	many	NA	TRBV3-1	CASSQQGNFAKLFF	TGTGCCAGCAGCCAACAGGGGAATTTCGCGAAACTGTTTTTT
TRBJ2-2	NA	NA	TRBV5-1	CASSFGDRTNTGELFF	TGCGCCAGCAGCTTTGGAGACAGGACGAACACCGGGGAGCTGTTTTTT
TRBJ1-1	many	NA	TRBV12-3/TRBV12-4	CASSLTIPLTGAFF	TGTGCCAGCAGTTTAACCATCCCACTAACGGGAGCTTTCTTT
TRBJ2-5	NA	NA	TRBV18	CASSQDGPQETQYF	TGTGCCAGCTCCCAGGACGGTCCCCAAGAGACCCAGTACTTC
TRBJ1-1	many	TRBD1	TRBV11-1	CASSLMKGANTEAFF	TGTGCCAGCAGCTTAATGAAGGGGGCCAACACTGAAGCTTTCTTT
TRBJ2-1	many	NA	TRBV20-1	CSARSGNEQFF	TGCAGTGCTAGAAGCGGCAATGAGCAGTTCTTC
TRBJ2-1	many	NA	TRBV15	CATSRGLSGLGNNEQFF	TGTGCCACCAGCAGAGGGCTTTCGGGGCTAGGAAACAATGAGCAGTTCTTC
TRBJ2-7	many	NA	TRBV14	CASSQEGRVWDEQYF	TGTGCCAGCAGCCAAGAAGGAAGGGTTTGGGACGAGCAGTACTTC
TRBJ2-1	NA	NA	TRBV5-1	CASSFISGYNEQFF	TGCGCCAGCAGCTTCATTTCCGGATACAATGAGCAGTTCTTC
TRBJ1-1	many	NA	TRBV28	CASSLLLRDGGAFF	TGTGCCAGCAGTTTATTGTTACGGGATGGGGGAGCTTTCTTT
TRBJ2-5	many	NA	TRBV29-1	CSPKRGETQYF	TGCAGCCCTAAAAGAGGGGAGACCCAGTACTTC
TRBJ2-7	many	NA	TRBV5-1	CASSLEQGSYEQYF	TGCGCCAGCAGCTTGGAACAGGGATCCTACGAGCAGTACTTC
TRBJ2-1	many	TRBD2	TRBV28	CASTSSLLAGAYNEQFF	TGTGCCAGCACCTCTTCACTGCTAGCGGGGGCCTACAATGAGCAGTTCTTC
TRBJ1-4	many	NA	TRBV14	CASSHLGEKLFF	TGTGCCAGCAGCCACCTGGGCGAAAAACTGTTTTTT
TRBJ2-5	many	NA	TRBV18	CASSPSSQETQYF	TGTGCCAGCTCACCATCGAGCCAAGAGACCCAGTACTTC
TRBJ2-4	few	TRBD1	TRBV5-1	CASSLVGQNIQYF	TGCGCCAGCAGCTTGGTGGGACAGAACATTCAGTACTTC
TRBJ2-3	NA	TRBD1	TRBV2	CATGTGVEDTQYF	TGTGCCACAGGGACAGGGGTTGAAGATACGCAGTATTTT
TRBJ2-1	many	TRBD1	TRBV20-1	CSARAAGQGWYNEQFF	TGCAGTGCTAGAGCGGCCGGACAGGGATGGTACAATGAGCAGTTCTTC
TRBJ2-5	many	TRBD2	TRBV20-1	CSARGGTSGNQETQYF	TGCAGTGCTAGAGGCGGGACTAGCGGGAACCAAGAGACCCAGTACTTC
TRBJ2-7	many	TRBD2	TRBV5-1	CASRDETSRYEQYF	TGCGCCAGCAGGGACGAGACTAGCAGGTACGAGCAGTACTTC
TRBJ1-5	many	NA	TRBV11-2	CASSRDRNSNQPQHF	TGTGCCAGCAGCCGTGACAGGAATAGCAATCAGCCCCAGCATTTT
TRBJ2-7	many	TRBD1	TRBV6-1	CASSETGSEQYF	TGTGCCAGCAGTGAGACAGGGAGTGAGCAGTACTTC
TRBJ1-2	many	NA	TRBV7-2	CASSLGQVTSGYTF	TGTGCCAGCAGCTTAGGCCAGGTCACCAGTGGCTACACCTTC
TRBJ2-3	NA	TRBD2	TRBV5-5	CASSFGLAGATHTQYF	TGTGCCAGCAGCTTTGGACTAGCGGGTGCCACACATACGCAGTATTTT
TRBJ2-2	NA	TRBD2	TRBV5-1	CASSSRTSGSVYGELFF	TGCGCCAGCAGCTCCCGGACTAGCGGGAGCGTTTACGGGGAGCTGTTTTTT
TRBJ1-5	many	TRBD1	TRBV12-3/TRBV12-4	CASSLATGFSNQPQHF	TGTGCCAGCAGTTTAGCGACAGGGTTCAGCAATCAGCCCCAGCATTTT
TRBJ1-5	many	NA	TRBV6-5	CASSPTMVQPQHF	TGTGCCAGCAGCCCGACTATGGTCCAGCCCCAGCATTTT
TRBJ2-7	many	TRBD2	TRBV5-1	CASSWTSVSSYEQYF	TGCGCCAGCAGCTGGACTAGCGTGAGCTCCTACGAGCAGTACTTC
TRBJ1-4	many	NA	TRBV5-1	CASSLEGRGIGKLFF	TGCGCCAGCAGCTTGGAGGGACGGGGGATTGGAAAACTGTTTTTT
TRBJ2-5	many	NA	TRBV12-3/TRBV12-4	CASTLTEQETQYF	TGTGCCAGCACCCTGACAGAGCAAGAGACCCAGTACTTC
TRBJ1-1	many	TRBD1	TRBV5-1	CASRQGENTEAFF	TGCGCCAGCCGACAGGGGGAAAACACTGAAGCTTTCTTT
TRBJ1-1	many	TRBD1	TRBV12-3/TRBV12-4	CASSLGTVEAFF	TGTGCCAGCAGTTTGGGGACAGTGGAAGCTTTCTTT
TRBJ2-7	few	NA	TRBV2	CASSEARVVQGGEQYF	TGTGCCAGCAGTGAAGCGAGGGTCGTTCAGGGTGGGGAGCAGTACTTC
TRBJ2-2	many	TRBD1	TRBV20-1	CSAKPGGNTGELFF	TGCAGTGCCAAGCCAGGGGGCAACACCGGGGAGCTGTTTTTT
TRBJ2-1	NA	NA	TRBV6-6	CASKGAGGEYNEQFF	TGTGCCAGCAAAGGCGCAGGAGGAGAGTACAATGAGCAGTTCTTC
TRBJ1-1	many	NA	TRBV5-1	CASNNEGTPEAFF	TGCGCCAGCAATAATGAGGGTACCCCCGAAGCTTTCTTT
TRBJ1-1	many	NA	TRBV28	CASSPPGSWSEAFF	TGTGCCAGCAGCCCTCCCGGGAGCTGGAGTGAAGCTTTCTTT
TRBJ1-2	many	NA	TRBV11-2	CASSLDRGYYGYTF	TGTGCCAGCAGCTTAGACAGGGGCTACTATGGCTACACCTTC
TRBJ2-1	many	NA	TRBV20-1	CSASRGSGYNEQFF	TGCAGTGCTAGTCGCGGTAGCGGCTACAATGAGCAGTTCTTC
TRBJ2-7	many	NA	TRBV5-1	CASSFNREFLYEQYF	TGCGCCAGCAGCTTCAACAGGGAATTTCTTTACGAGCAGTACTTC
TRBJ1-3	many	NA	TRBV24-1	CATSDPRQPGNTIYF	TGTGCCACCAGTGATCCCCGCCAACCTGGAAACACCATATATTTT
TRBJ2-4	many	TRBD2	TRBV12-3/TRBV12-4	CASSLGGDLNIQYF	TGTGCCAGCAGTTTGGGGGGGGATTTAAACATTCAGTACTTC
TRBJ2-2	many	TRBD1	TRBV5-1	CASSSTPVGQGSSGELFF	TGCGCCAGCAGCTCTACCCCCGTAGGACAGGGTTCCTCCGGGGAGCTGTTTTTT
TRBJ1-6	many	NA	TRBV5-1	CASSPRAVLVSPLHF	TGCGCCAGCTCCCCCCGTGCGGTTTTGGTTTCACCCCTCCACTTT
TRBJ2-5	few	NA	TRBV6-5	CASSYSKAHFGETQYF	TGTGCCAGCAGTTACTCGAAGGCCCACTTCGGAGAGACCCAGTACTTC